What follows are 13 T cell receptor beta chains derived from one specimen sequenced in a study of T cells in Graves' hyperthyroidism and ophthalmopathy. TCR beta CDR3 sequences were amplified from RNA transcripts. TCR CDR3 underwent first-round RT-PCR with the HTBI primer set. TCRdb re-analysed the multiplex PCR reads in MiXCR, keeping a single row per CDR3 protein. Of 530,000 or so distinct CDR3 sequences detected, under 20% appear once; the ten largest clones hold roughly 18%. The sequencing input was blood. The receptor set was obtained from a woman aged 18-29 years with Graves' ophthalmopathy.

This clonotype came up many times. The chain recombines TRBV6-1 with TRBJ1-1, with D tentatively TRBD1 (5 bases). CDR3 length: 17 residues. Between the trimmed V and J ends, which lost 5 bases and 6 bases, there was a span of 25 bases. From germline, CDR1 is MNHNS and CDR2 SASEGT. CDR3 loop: CASSTAAGTGLGAEAFF. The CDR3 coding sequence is TGTGCCAGCAGTACCGCGGCCGGGACCGGGCTGGGAGCTGAAGCTTTCTTT.

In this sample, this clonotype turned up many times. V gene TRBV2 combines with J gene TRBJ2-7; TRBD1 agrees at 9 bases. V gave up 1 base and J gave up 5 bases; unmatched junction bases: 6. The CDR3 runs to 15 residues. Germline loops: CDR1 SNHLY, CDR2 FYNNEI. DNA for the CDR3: TGTGCCAGCAGTGAAGGCAGGACAGGGGTGGACGAGCAGTACTTC. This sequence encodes CASSEGRTGVDEQYF.

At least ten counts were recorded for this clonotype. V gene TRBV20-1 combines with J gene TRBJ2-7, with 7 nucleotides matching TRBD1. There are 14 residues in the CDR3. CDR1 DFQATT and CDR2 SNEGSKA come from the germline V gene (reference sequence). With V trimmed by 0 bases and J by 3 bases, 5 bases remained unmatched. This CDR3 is CSAREGGSDYEQYF. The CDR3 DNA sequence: TGCAGTGCTAGAGAAGGGGGCAGTGACTACGAGCAGTACTTC.

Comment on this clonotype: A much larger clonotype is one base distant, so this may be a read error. In DNA, the CDR3 is TGCGCCAGCAGCTTGGAGGCTAGCGGGAGGCGGAACACCGGGGAGCTGTTTTTT. This gives the protein CASSLEASGRRNTGELFF. The V and J genes are TRBV5-1 and TRBJ2-2; 11 positions match TRBD2. This CDR3 is built from 18 residues. Trimming removed 0 bases from V and 1 base from J; junction bases left unmatched: 5. CDR1 is SGHRS and CDR2 is YFSETQ in the germline V gene. Complete variable domain (other parts from reference TRBV5-1 and TRBJ2-2): KAGVTQTPRYLIKTRGQQVTLSCSPISGHRSVSWYQQTPGQGLQFLFEYFSETQRNKGNFPGRFSGRQFSNSRSEMNVSTLELGDSALYLCASSLEASGRRNTGELFFGEGSRLTVL.

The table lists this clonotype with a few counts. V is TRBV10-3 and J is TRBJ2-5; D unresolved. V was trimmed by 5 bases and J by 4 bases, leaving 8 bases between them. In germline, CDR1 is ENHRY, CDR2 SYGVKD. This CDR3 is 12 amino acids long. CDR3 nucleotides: TGTGCCATCAGTAGTACGGGAGAGACCCAGTACTTC. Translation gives CAISSTGETQYF.

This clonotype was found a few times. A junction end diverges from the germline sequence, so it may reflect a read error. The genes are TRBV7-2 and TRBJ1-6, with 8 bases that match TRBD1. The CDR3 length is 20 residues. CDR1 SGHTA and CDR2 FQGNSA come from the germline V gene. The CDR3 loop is CASSLVETGVTGSYNSSLHF. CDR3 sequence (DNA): TGTGCCAGCAGCTTAGTCGAGACAGGGGTCACTGGCTCCTATAATTCATCCCTCCACTTT.

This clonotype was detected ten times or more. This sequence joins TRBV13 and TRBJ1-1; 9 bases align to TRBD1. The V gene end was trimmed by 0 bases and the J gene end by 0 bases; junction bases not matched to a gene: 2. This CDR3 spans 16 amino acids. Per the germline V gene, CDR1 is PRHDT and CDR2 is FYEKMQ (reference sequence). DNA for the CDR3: TGTGCCAGCAGCTTAGGCGACAGGGGGGTGAACACTGAAGCTTTCTTT. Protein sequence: CASSLGDRGVNTEAFF.

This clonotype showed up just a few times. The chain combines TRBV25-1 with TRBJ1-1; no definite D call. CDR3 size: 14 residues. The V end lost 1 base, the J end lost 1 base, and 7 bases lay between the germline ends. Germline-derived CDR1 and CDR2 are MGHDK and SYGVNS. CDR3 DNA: TGTGCCAGCAGTGAATCCGCCAGGAACACTGAAGCTTTCTTT. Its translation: CASSESARNTEAFF.

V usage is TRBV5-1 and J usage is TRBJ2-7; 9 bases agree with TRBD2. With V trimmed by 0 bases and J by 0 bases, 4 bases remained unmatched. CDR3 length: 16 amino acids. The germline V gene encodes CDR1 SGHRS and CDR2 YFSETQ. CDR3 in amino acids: CASSLGQREASYEQYF. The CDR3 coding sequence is TGCGCCAGCAGCTTGGGGCAGCGGGAGGCCTCCTACGAGCAGTACTTC.

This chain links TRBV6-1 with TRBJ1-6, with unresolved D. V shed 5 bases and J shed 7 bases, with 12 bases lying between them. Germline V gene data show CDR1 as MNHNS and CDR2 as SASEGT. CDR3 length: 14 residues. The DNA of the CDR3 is TGTGCCAGCAGTTGGAACCCTGGGAATTCACCCCTCCACTTT. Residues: CASSWNPGNSPLHF.

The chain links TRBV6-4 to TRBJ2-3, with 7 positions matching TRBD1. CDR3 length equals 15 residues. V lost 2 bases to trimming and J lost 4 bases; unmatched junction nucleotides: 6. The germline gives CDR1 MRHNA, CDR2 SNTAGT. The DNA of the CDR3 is TGTGCCAGCAGTGACCCCGGCCAGGGGGCAGATACGCAGTATTTT. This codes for CASSDPGQGADTQYF.

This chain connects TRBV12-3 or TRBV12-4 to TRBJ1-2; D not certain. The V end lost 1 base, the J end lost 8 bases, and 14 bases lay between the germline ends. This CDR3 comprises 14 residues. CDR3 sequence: CASSLDQDPYGYTF. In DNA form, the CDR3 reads TGTGCCAGCAGTTTAGATCAGGACCCCTACGGCTACACCTTC.

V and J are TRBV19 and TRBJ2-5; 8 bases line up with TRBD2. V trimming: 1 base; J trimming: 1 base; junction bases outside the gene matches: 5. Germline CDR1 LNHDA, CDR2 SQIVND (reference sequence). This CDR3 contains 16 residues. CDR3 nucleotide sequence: TGTGCCAGTAGTATAGCGGGACTAGTTGCCCAAGAGACCCAGTACTTC. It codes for CASSIAGLVAQETQYF.